This record looks at one TCR beta chain sequence and its context. In germline, CDR1 is PRHDT, CDR2 FYEKMQ (reference sequence). The CDR3 is made up of 15 amino acids. J gave up 5 bases and V 2 bases, and 8 bases lay outside the gene matches. This sample was included in a study of OX40 agonist ivuxolimab in advanced cancers. Clones were sequenced by immunoSEQ multiplex PCR, and TCRdb holds only the in-frame ones, with some missing. Seen here are 100,000 or so clones, more than 90% observed once, and the top ten hold around 3.5%. Sample: CD4+ or CD8+ T cells sorted from blood, taken in a trial of the OX40 agonist ivuxolimab. The receptor was derived from an adult with an advanced solid tumor such as melanoma, head and neck, liver or kidney cancer. The chain combines TRBV13 with TRBJ2-5; 7 positions agree with TRBD1. CDR3 coding DNA: TGTGCCAGCAGCTTAAGGTTTACAGGGGAGGAGACCCAGTACTTC. Translation gives CASSLRFTGEETQYF.